This T cell receptor (beta chain) was identified in a study of T cell responses to AZD1222 COVID-19 vaccine. Overall study findings and caveats: Targets within unmutated variant regions were reportedly found for nearly half of spike-specific TCRs. Spike-specific TCR breadth and depth grew following two AZD1222 doses. Possibly, clonal diversity was underestimated; donors were largely white British and included more females.

This clone was observed a few times. The antigen is not known. Some clones are missing from TCRdb's copy, which holds only in-frame ones; the method was immunoSEQ multiplex PCR. The table lists about 100,000 clones, roughly 87% of them singletons. Germline-derived CDR1 and CDR2 are MRHNA and SNTAGT. The CDR3 loop spans 17 amino acids. V was shortened by 0 bases and J by 4 bases, with 15 bases between the two germline ends. The V call is TRBV6-4, the J call TRBJ2-2, with no clear D. The TCR was taken from an adult who received the AZD1222 COVID-19 vaccine. The sequences come from peripheral blood, collected 28 days after the second AZD1222 dose. The CDR3 DNA follows: TGTGCCAGCAGTGACTCGAATATAGGTAGCAGCACCGGGGAGCTGTTTTTT. It codes for CASSDSNIGSSTGELFF.